Presented here are 22 T cell receptor beta chains from one specimen sequenced in a study of blood T cell repertoires in COVID-19. Clones were sequenced by immunoSEQ multiplex PCR, and TCRdb holds only the in-frame ones, with some missing. In the table there are 300,000 or so clones, around 92% of which are singletons. Sample: PBMCs or T cells enriched from blood (not recorded which). Receptors originate from a woman aged 45-65 years who had been exposed to COVID-19.

This chain uses TRBV28 with TRBJ2-2; perhaps TRBD2 as D (6 bases). CDR1 is MDHEN and CDR2 is SYDVKM in the germline V gene. The CDR3 loop spans 13 amino acids. CDR3 residues: CVSRRRGTGELFF. The CDR3, as DNA: TGTGTCTCGAGGAGGCGGGGCACCGGGGAGCTGTTTTTT.

The V gene is TRBV7-8, the J gene TRBJ2-7; the D is unclear. V gave up 0 bases and J gave up 3 bases, with 9 bases separating them. There are 14 residues in the CDR3. CDR1 and CDR2 from the germline V gene are SGHVS and FQNEAQ. CDR3 coding DNA: TGTGCCAGCAGCTTAGCCGGGTCACACTACGAGCAGTACTTC. It yields the protein CASSLAGSHYEQYF.

The chain is built from TRBV5-6 and TRBJ1-1; 7 bases are a match to TRBD1. This CDR3 comprises 13 residues. Germline V gene sequence: CDR1 SGHDT, CDR2 YYEEEE. Trimming at V came to 6 bases and at J to 4 bases, leaving 6 bases not matched to a gene. CDR3 DNA: TGTGCCAGCACAGCAGGGGGGAGCACTGAAGCTTTCTTT. The encoded protein is CASTAGGSTEAFF.

This rearrangement joins TRBV5-1 to TRBJ2-5; perhaps TRBD1 as D (5 bases). The germline gives CDR1 SGHRS, CDR2 YFSETQ. The CDR3 covers 15 residues. V was trimmed by 0 bases and J by 0 bases, leaving 9 bases between them. The CDR3 nucleotides are TGCGCCAGCAGCTTGGAAGACAGTAACCAAGAGACCCAGTACTTC. Translated, it gives CASSLEDSNQETQYF. Filled out from reference TRBV5-1 and TRBJ2-5, the complete variable domain reads KAGVTQTPRYLIKTRGQQVTLSCSPISGHRSVSWYQQTPGQGLQFLFEYFSETQRNKGNFPGRFSGRQFSNSRSEMNVSTLELGDSALYLCASSLEDSNQETQYFGPGTRLLVL.

The chain couples TRBV25-1 to TRBJ2-5; a weak D match, TRBD1 (5 bases). The CDR3 loop spans 12 amino acids. CDR1 MGHDK and CDR2 SYGVNS come from the germline V gene. V dropped 4 bases and J dropped 7 bases, with 10 bases sitting between them. The CDR3 protein is CASSGGPGTQYF. CDR3 DNA: TGTGCCAGCAGTGGGGGCCCGGGGACCCAGTACTTC.

The chain employs TRBV5-1 and TRBJ1-5; 10 nucleotides match TRBD1. The V segment lost 4 bases and the J segment 1 base; nucleotides outside the gene matches: 2. This CDR3 spans 15 amino acids. The germline CDR1 and CDR2 sequences are SGHRS and YFSETQ. The CDR3 DNA follows: TGCGCCAGCAGCGAGGGACAGGGGAGCAATCAGCCCCAGCATTTT. The encoded protein is CASSEGQGSNQPQHF.

This rearrangement joins TRBV29-1 to TRBJ2-3, with no clear D. The V end lost 7 bases, the J end lost 2 bases, and 7 bases lay between the germline ends. The germline V gene has CDR1 SQVTM and CDR2 ANQGSEA. The CDR3 has 11 amino acids. The CDR3 DNA sequence: TGCAGCGCCCTATACACAGATACGCAGTATTTT. Its translation: CSALYTDTQYF.

This clone was seen once. The chain combines TRBV7-9 with TRBJ2-1, with TRBD2 identical over 12 bases. Per the germline V gene, CDR1 is SEHNR and CDR2 is FQNEAQ (reference sequence). V trimming: 5 bases; J trimming: 0 bases; junction bases outside the gene matches: 5. CDR3 length: 17 residues. The CDR3 here is CASSLGLAGFSYNEQFF. In DNA, the CDR3 is TGTGCCAGCAGCCTCGGACTAGCGGGGTTCTCCTACAATGAGCAGTTCTTC.

The V gene is TRBV5-6, the J gene TRBJ2-6; D may be TRBD2 (6 bases). The CDR3 is made up of 18 amino acids. The V gene's germline CDR1 is SGHDT and CDR2 YYEEEE. Between the trimmed V and J ends, which lost 1 base and 2 bases, there was a span of 16 bases. The CDR3 loop reads CASSLYVFGTAGANVLTF. The CDR3 DNA is TGTGCCAGCAGCTTGTATGTTTTCGGGACTGCTGGGGCCAACGTCCTGACTTTC.

The rearrangement links TRBV7-2 to TRBJ2-5; the D gene is possibly TRBD1 (7 bases). V gave up 1 base and J gave up 0 bases, with 12 bases separating them. Germline V gene sequence: CDR1 SGHTA, CDR2 FQGNSA. The CDR3 is made up of 16 amino acids. The CDR3 here is CASSLGPGGYQETQYF. CDR3 nucleotide sequence: TGTGCCAGCAGCTTAGGCCCAGGGGGGTACCAAGAGACCCAGTACTTC. The full variable domain, with the rest looked up from reference TRBV7-2 and TRBJ2-5, is GAGVSQSPSNKVTEKGKDVELRCDPISGHTALYWYRQSLGQGLEFLIYFQGNSAPDKSGLPSDRFSAERTGGSVSTLTIQRTQQEDSAVYLCASSLGPGGYQETQYFGPGTRLLVL.

This clone appeared a few times. This chain links TRBV5-6 with TRBJ2-5, with 9 bases lining up with TRBD2. The CDR3 contains 15 residues. The germline gives CDR1 SGHDT, CDR2 YYEEEE. With V trimmed by 0 bases and J by 5 bases, 5 bases remained unmatched. The CDR3 nucleotides read TGTGCCAGCAGCTTGGGAGTAGCGGGGGTTGAGACCCAGTACTTC. Amino acid sequence: CASSLGVAGVETQYF.

This clone was counted a single time. The CDR3 sequence is CASSVRRNTEAFF. The CDR3 bases are TGTGCCAGTAGTGTCAGGCGTAACACTGAAGCTTTCTTT. The chain recombines TRBV19 with TRBJ1-1; D is unresolved. Per germline, CDR1 LNHDA and CDR2 SQIVND (reference sequence). The V gene lost 5 bases and the J gene lost 2 bases, with 9 bases spanning the gap. This CDR3 is built from 13 residues.

The sample holds one count of this clone. The chain couples TRBV18 to TRBJ1-1; TRBD1 aligns across 9 bases. J lost 2 bases, V lost 3 bases, and 4 bases had no gene match. Germline V CDR1 and CDR2: KGHSH, LQKENI. This CDR3 region has 15 residues. In DNA form, the CDR3 reads TGTGCCAGCTCACCGTTGACAGGGGGTAACACTGAAGCTTTCTTT. The encoded protein is CASSPLTGGNTEAFF. Full variable domain (outside the CDR3, taken from reference TRBV18 and TRBJ1-1): NAGVMQNPRHLVRRRGQEARLRCSPMKGHSHVYWYRQLPEEGLKFMVYLQKENIIDESGMPKERFSAEFPKEGPSILRIQQVVRGDSAAYFCASSPLTGGNTEAFFGQGTRLTVV.

This clone was recorded only once. The J gene is TRBJ2-7, the V gene TRBV24-1; possibly TRBD1 for D (6 bases). Germline CDR1 reads KGHDR; CDR2 reads SFDVKD. The CDR3 totals 14 residues. V gave up 4 bases and J gave up 5 bases, with 14 bases separating them. In nucleotides, the CDR3 is TGTGCCACCAGTGAGGGGGCTGTCGAACACGAGCAGTACTTC. It yields the protein CATSEGAVEHEQYF.

This clone was seen once. This chain joins TRBV4-1 and TRBJ2-7; D possibly corresponds to TRBD2 (5 bases). Between the trimmed V and J ends, which lost 1 base and 4 bases, there was a span of 11 bases. The CDR3 sequence is 14 residues long. In germline, CDR1 is MGHRA, CDR2 YSYEKL. The CDR3 protein is CASSQAGLSYEQYF. DNA for the CDR3: TGCGCCAGCAGCCAAGCAGGACTTTCTTACGAGCAGTACTTC.

The V call is TRBV9, the J call TRBJ2-1, with D possibly being TRBD2 (7 bases). Germline V gene sequence: CDR1 SGDLS, CDR2 YYNGEE. The V and J ends lost 3 bases and 7 bases respectively, with 20 bases between them. CDR3 length equals 16 residues. CDR3 amino acids: CASSAHAGALGNEQFF. CDR3 nucleotides: TGTGCCAGCAGCGCCCACGCGGGGGCCTTAGGTAATGAGCAGTTCTTC.

The chain joins TRBV18 to TRBJ2-7; 7 nucleotides agree with TRBD2. Per germline, CDR1 KGHSH and CDR2 LQKENI. The V and J ends lost 4 bases and 6 bases, in that order; junction bases with no gene match: 9. This CDR3 comprises 14 residues. CDR3 coding DNA: TGTGCCAGCTCACTAGGGACTACCCAGGGCGAGCAGTACTTC. Its protein is CASSLGTTQGEQYF.

The chain is built from TRBV7-9 and TRBJ1-1, with 8 bases identical to TRBD1. V was clipped by 6 bases and J by 5 bases; unmatched bases: 11. The V gene's germline CDR1 is SEHNR and CDR2 FQNEAQ (reference sequence). The CDR3 consists of 15 residues. CDR3 protein: CASRASQGAGTEAFF. CDR3 in DNA: TGTGCCAGCAGAGCAAGCCAGGGGGCCGGAACTGAAGCTTTCTTT. The whole variable domain, remainder taken from reference TRBV7-9 and TRBJ1-1, is DTGVSQNPRHKITKRGQNVTFRCDPISEHNRLYWYRQTLGQGPEFLTYFQNEAQLEKSRLLSDRFSAERPKGSFSTLEIQRTEQGDSAMYLCASRASQGAGTEAFFGQGTRLTVV.

This chain uses TRBV5-6 with TRBJ2-2, with D perhaps matching TRBD1 (5 bases). The CDR3 contains 16 residues. The V gene's germline CDR1 is SGHDT and CDR2 YYEEEE. Trimming left V 0 bases short and J 3 bases short, with 12 bases between. The CDR3 here is CASSLARAVDTGELFF. The CDR3 bases are TGTGCCAGCAGCTTGGCCAGGGCGGTTGACACCGGGGAGCTGTTTTTT. The whole variable domain, remainder taken from reference TRBV5-6 and TRBJ2-2, is DAGVTQSPTHLIKTRGQQVTLRCSPKSGHDTVSWYQQALGQGPQFIFQYYEEEERQRGNFPDRFSGHQFPNYSSELNVNALLLGDSALYLCASSLARAVDTGELFFGEGSRLTVL.

This clone was seen a handful of times. The rearrangement joins TRBV21-1 to TRBJ1-5; the DNA was not compared with TRBD1, the D call given in the table. TRBV21-1 is a pseudogene segment. This CDR3 comprises 20 residues. CDR3 nucleotides: TGTGCCAGCAGCAATCCAAAAGGACAGGGGGACGCCAATAGCAATCAGCCCCAGCATTTT. It yields the protein CASSNPKGQGDANSNQPQHF.

This chain connects TRBV6-9 to TRBJ1-2, with D possibly TRBD1 on 5 matching bases. CDR1 and CDR2 from the germline V gene are MNHGY and SVAAGI. Trimming left V 6 bases short and J 2 bases short, with 19 bases between. The CDR3 extends over 16 amino acids. The CDR3 protein is CASRPGGGIENYGYTF. In DNA form, the CDR3 reads TGTGCCAGCAGGCCCGGGGGGGGGATCGAGAACTATGGCTACACCTTC.

The V gene is TRBV7-8, the J gene TRBJ2-4; a possible D gene is TRBD2 (7 bases). The germline V and J ends were trimmed by 5 bases and 4 bases, with 15 bases remaining between them. Germline V gene lookup returns CDR1 SGHVS and CDR2 FQNEAQ. This CDR3 has 15 amino acids. The CDR3 nucleotides are TGTGCCAGCAGCCCCCGAGCGGGGACAAAAAACATTCAGTACTTC. As protein: CASSPRAGTKNIQYF.